This T cell receptor (beta chain) was captured by sequencing in a study of cytomegalovirus exposure and HLA in healthy donors. The CDR3 covers 16 residues. The V gene's germline CDR1 is SGHRS and CDR2 YFSETQ. Losses at the gene ends were 7 bases for V and 4 bases for J; bases not matched to a gene: 13. General study results and limits: In an earlier analysis, about 87% or about 30%: the productive usage of most TCR beta V segments. Because they were indistinguishable, some V segments, including TRBV6-2 and TRBV6-3, were excluded.

As regards this clone: The antigen is undetermined.

Primers included in the PCR were 60 Vbeta and 13 Jbeta primers. Sequenced by immunoSEQ multiplex PCR; TCRdb stores in-frame clones only, minus some. The sample contains about 130,000 clones, 60% to 80% of which appear only once. The chain combines TRBV5-1 with TRBJ1-1; 10 bases are shared with TRBD1. The source material was PBMCs. The TCR comes from a male donor in good health and CMV-seronegative. CDR3 residues: CASSPLGGQGITEAFF. CDR3 nucleotides: TGCGCCAGCTCCCCCCTGGGGGGACAGGGGATCACTGAAGCTTTCTTT.